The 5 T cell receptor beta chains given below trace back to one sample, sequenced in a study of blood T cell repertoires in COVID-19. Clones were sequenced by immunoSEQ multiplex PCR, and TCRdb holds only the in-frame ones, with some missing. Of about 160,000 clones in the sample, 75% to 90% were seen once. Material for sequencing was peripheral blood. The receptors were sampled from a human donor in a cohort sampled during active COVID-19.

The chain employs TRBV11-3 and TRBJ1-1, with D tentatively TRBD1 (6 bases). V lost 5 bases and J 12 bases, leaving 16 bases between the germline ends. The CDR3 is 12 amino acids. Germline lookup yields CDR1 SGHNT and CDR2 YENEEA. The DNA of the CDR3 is TGTGCCAGCAGCAACAGACAGGAGCCTCCTTTCTTT. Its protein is CASSNRQEPPFF. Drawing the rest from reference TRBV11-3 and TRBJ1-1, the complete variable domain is EAGVVQSPRYKIIEKKQPVAFWCNPISGHNTLYWYLQNLGQGPELLIRYENEEAVDDSQLPKDRFSAERLKGVDSTLKIQPAELGDSAVYLCASSNRQEPPFFGQGTRLTVV.

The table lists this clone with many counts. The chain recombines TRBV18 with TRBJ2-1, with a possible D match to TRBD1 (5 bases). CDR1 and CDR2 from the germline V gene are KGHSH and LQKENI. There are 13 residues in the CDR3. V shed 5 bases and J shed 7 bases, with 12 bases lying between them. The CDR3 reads CASSYDRANEQFF. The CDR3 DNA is TGTGCCAGCTCATATGACAGAGCTAATGAGCAGTTCTTC.

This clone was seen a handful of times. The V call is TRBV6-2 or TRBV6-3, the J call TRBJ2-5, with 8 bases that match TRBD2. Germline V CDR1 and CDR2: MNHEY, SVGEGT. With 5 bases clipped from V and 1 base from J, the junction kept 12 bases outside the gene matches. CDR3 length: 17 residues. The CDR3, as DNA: TGTGCCAGCAGTAAGGGGCAAACCGGGACTAGCCAAGAGACCCAGTACTTC. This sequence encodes CASSKGQTGTSQETQYF.

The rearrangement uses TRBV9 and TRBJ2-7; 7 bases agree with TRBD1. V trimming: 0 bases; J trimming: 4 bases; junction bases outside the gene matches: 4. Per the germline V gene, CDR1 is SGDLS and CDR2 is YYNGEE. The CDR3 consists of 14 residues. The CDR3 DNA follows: TGTGCCAGCAGCGTAGGAGGGGGCACGTACGAGCAGTACTTC. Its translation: CASSVGGGTYEQYF.

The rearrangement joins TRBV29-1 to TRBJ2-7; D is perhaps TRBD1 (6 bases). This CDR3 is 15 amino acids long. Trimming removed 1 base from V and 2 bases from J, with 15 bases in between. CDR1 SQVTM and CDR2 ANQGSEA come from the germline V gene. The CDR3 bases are TGCAGCGTTGAAGTGAAGGTTCAGGGGACCTACGAGCAGTACTTC. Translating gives CSVEVKVQGTYEQYF.